The T cell receptor beta chain under discussion was sequenced for a study of metastatic and nonmetastatic thyroid tumors (TCRdb year 2020). Looking at the study overall: The researchers compared repertoires between peripheral blood samples and tumor or nodule tissue samples from patients with malignant or benign thyroid disease. General study outcomes and caveats: TCR beta diversity was reported as significantly higher in malignant tumors than in benign nodules, in both blood and tumor samples.

Spanning cysteine to phenylalanine, the CDR3 consists of 13 amino acids. Only the CDR3 DNA is retained, 39 bases long and in frame from the first base. CDR1 and CDR2, per the germline V gene, are MNHNS and SASEGT. Trimming accounts for 8 bases at V and 2 bases at J, while the number of junction bases matched to no gene is 5. The table lists this clone with a few counts. Its antigen remains unidentified. Base-call qualities are not available, and no considerably larger clone is one nucleotide away. Before undergoing thyroid surgery, none of the patients had been given any kind of treatment. Using T-cell receptor beta sequencing, the researchers looked back retrospectively at clinical samples from patients, gathered between about 2011 and 2018. The library was built by means of PCR. For sequencing, an Illumina HiSeq 4000 was employed. The TCR beta-chain CDR3 region of each patient was profiled by high-throughput sequencing. The authors' analysis ran thus. CDR3 differences across clinicopathological groups were used to build a classifier for discriminating distant-metastatic papillary thyroid cancer patients. The Shannon index was used to measure repertoire diversity, and the Morisita-Horn index was used to measure how similar tumor and blood repertoires were. TCRdb cleaned the public reads at Q25 with fastp, built clones with MiXCR and kept in-frame beta chains. These V and J calls rely on TCRdb rather than the paper's analysis. Recorded for this sample are approximately 13,000 clones; around a third of them occurred a single time. Around 13% of the sample is held by the ten biggest clonotypes.

The sequencing sample was made of tumor tissue. The V and J genes are TRBV6-1 and TRBJ2-7; 8 middle bases align to TRBD2. The source is a male donor with papillary thyroid cancer or a benign thyroid nodule (not recorded which). Some clones in this sample may be carry-over from other donors' samples. The sequenced DNA: TGTGCCAGCCGGGATAGCGGGACCTACGAGCAGTACTTC. It translates to CASRDSGTYEQYF.